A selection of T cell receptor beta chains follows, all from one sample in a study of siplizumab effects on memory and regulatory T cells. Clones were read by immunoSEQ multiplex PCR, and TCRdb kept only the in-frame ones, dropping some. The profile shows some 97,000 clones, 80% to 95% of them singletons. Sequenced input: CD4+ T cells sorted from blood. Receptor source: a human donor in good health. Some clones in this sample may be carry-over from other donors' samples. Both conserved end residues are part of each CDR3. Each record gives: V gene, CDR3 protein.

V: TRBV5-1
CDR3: CASSLGDGSTDTQYF

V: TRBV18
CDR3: CASSPTGVTDTQYF

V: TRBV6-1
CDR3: CASLDRAELAQHF

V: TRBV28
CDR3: CASWRDREYGYTF

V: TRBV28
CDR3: CASSLPSGVSGYTF

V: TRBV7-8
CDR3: CASSLESESWDLQETQYF

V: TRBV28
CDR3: CASINSRPGPHYEQYF

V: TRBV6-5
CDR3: CASNIGRHRGDEQYF

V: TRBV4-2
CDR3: CASSHSGTSAPGTQYF

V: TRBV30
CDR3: CAWSPLDRGNTEAFF

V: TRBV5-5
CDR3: CASSLGTGETQYF

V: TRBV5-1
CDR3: CASSPGSRGSDRLISGNTIYF

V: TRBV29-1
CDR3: CSVSGLAGVTDTQYF

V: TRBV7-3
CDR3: CASSLGVFGGANTGELFF

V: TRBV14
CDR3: CASSRGGAEAFF

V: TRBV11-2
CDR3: CASSLGGQGHEKLFF

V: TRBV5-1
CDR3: CASSFGGAKNIQYF

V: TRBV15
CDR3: CATSGGTGGYGTEAFF

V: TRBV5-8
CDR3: CASPSWGPVFSAKNIQYF

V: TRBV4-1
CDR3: CASSLEYEQFF

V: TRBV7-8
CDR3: CASRTNSGRAETQYF

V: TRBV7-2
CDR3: CASSLRQNTEAFF

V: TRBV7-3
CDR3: CASSSGRGNEQFF

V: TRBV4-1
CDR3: CASSQVGGGSSGNTIYF